This is a list of T cell receptor beta chains from one sample in a study of molecular identifiers for immune sequencing clone quantification. TCRdb passed the PCR reads through MiXCR, listing each CDR3 protein once. Of more than 450,000 distinct CDR3 sequences in the sample, around 25% were seen once. The sample consisted of naive CD8+ T cells from blood, with Jurkat cell RNA spiked in. These receptors all stem from a human donor in good health. Some libraries in this study had Jurkat cell RNA spiked in. The CDR3 runs from the conserved cysteine through the conserved F or W. A D gene is named only where the DNA matches it firmly. For some rows the clone size is stated as once, few or many, or as a class when expanded; others skip it.

V,J,D,length,size,CDR3,DNA
TRBV28,TRBJ2-3,.,15,many,CASSFSRRSTDTQYF,TGTGCCAGCAGTTTTTCCAGGCGGAGCACAGATACGCAGTATTTT
TRBV4-1,TRBJ2-7,.,12,many,CASSPNGVEQYF,TGCGCCAGCAGCCCAAACGGGGTTGAGCAGTACTTC
TRBV12-3/TRBV12-4,TRBJ2-5,.,14,few,CASSISTEQETQYF,TGTGCCAGCAGTATCTCGACAGAGCAAGAGACCCAGTACTTC
TRBV5-1,TRBJ2-3,TRBD1,17,many,CASSPYLVTGGTDTQYF,TGCGCCAGCAGCCCCTACCTGGTGACAGGGGGCACAGATACGCAGTATTTT
TRBV12-3/TRBV12-4,TRBJ1-1,TRBD1,14,few,CASSITGGTTEAFF,TGTGCCAGCAGTATCACAGGGGGGACCACTGAAGCTTTCTTT
TRBV28,TRBJ1-5,TRBD1,16,few,CASRLYRGPSSQPQHF,TGTGCCAGCAGATTATACAGGGGGCCCTCCAGTCAGCCCCAGCATTTT
TRBV27,TRBJ2-7,.,13,many,CASSYKVGYEQYF,TGTGCCAGCAGTTATAAAGTGGGCTACGAGCAGTACTTC
TRBV19,TRBJ1-2,.,14,few,CASSIPGDIYGYTF,TGTGCCAGTAGTATCCCAGGGGACATCTATGGCTACACCTTC
TRBV6-1,TRBJ2-3,.,14,many,CASSGLGVADTQYF,TGTGCCAGCAGTGGGCTGGGGGTGGCAGATACGCAGTATTTT
TRBV2,TRBJ2-5,TRBD1,13,many,CANPGRGPETQYF,TGTGCCAACCCGGGCAGGGGGCCAGAGACCCAGTACTTC
TRBV20-1,TRBJ2-7,TRBD1,14,.,CSADKGQGSYEQYF,TGCAGTGCAGACAAGGGACAGGGTTCCTACGAGCAGTACTTC
TRBV21-1,TRBJ2-3,.,14,few,CASTTREFTDTQYF,TGTGCCAGCACCACTAGGGAATTCACAGATACGCAGTATTTT
TRBV9,TRBJ1-1,TRBD1,13,.,CASSTGGQTEAFF,TGTGCCAGCAGCACAGGGGGCCAGACTGAAGCTTTCTTT
TRBV4-3,TRBJ2-1,.,13,few,CASSQAGSNEQFF,TGCGCCAGCAGCCAGGCGGGAAGCAATGAGCAGTTCTTC
TRBV6-5,TRBJ2-5,TRBD2,18,.,CASGGLAGAFYSQETQYF,TGTGCCAGCGGGGGACTAGCGGGAGCCTTTTATTCTCAAGAGACCCAGTACTTC
TRBV19,TRBJ2-2,TRBD2,16,few,CASFGLAGARGGELFF,TGTGCCAGTTTCGGACTAGCGGGGGCGCGGGGCGGGGAGCTGTTTTTT
TRBV4-3,TRBJ2-3,.,18,few,CASSQEGATTLVADTQYF,TGCGCCAGCAGCCAAGAAGGCGCAACCACCTTGGTCGCAGATACGCAGTATTTT
TRBV5-1,TRBJ1-1,.,15,many,CASSLGDTGYTEAFF,TGCGCCAGCAGCTTGGGGGACACAGGATACACTGAAGCTTTCTTT
TRBV28,TRBJ2-7,TRBD2,16,.,CASSPPGLARSYEQYF,TGTGCCAGCAGTCCTCCGGGACTAGCGCGCTCCTACGAGCAGTACTTC
TRBV27,TRBJ2-2,TRBD1,19,few,CASNFPPPDRDSNTGELFF,TGTGCCAGCAATTTCCCCCCCCCCGACAGGGATTCGAACACCGGGGAGCTGTTTTTT
TRBV27,TRBJ1-1,.,18,many,CASSLSPGAHGANTEAFF,TGTGCCAGCAGTTTATCCCCAGGCGCCCATGGCGCGAACACTGAAGCTTTCTTT
TRBV4-3,TRBJ2-5,.,15,many,CASSQDYSSHETQYF,TGCGCCAGCAGCCAAGACTATAGCAGCCACGAGACCCAGTACTTC
TRBV4-3,TRBJ1-3,TRBD1,21,few,CASSQDSPPIEGGGWGNTIYF,TGCGCCAGCAGCCAAGATAGTCCCCCCATTGAGGGAGGGGGCTGGGGAAACACCATATATTTT
TRBV7-2,TRBJ2-1,TRBD2,16,many,CASSLDAGLAYNEQFF,TGTGCCAGCAGCTTAGACGCGGGACTAGCTTACAATGAGCAGTTCTTC
TRBV12-3/TRBV12-4,TRBJ1-1,.,15,.,CASSPPQQGNTEAFF,TGTGCCAGCAGTCCCCCCCAACAGGGAAACACTGAAGCTTTCTTT
TRBV19,TRBJ1-4,.,13,.,CASSIVQDGKLFF,TGTGCCAGTAGTATAGTTCAAGACGGAAAACTGTTTTTT
TRBV2,TRBJ2-3,TRBD2,18,many,CASSDAASGGTATDTQYF,TGTGCCAGCAGTGATGCGGCTAGCGGGGGGACTGCCACAGATACGCAGTATTTT
TRBV5-3,TRBJ2-3,.,15,few,CASSPGLPVGDTQYF,TGTGCCAGCAGCCCGGGGTTGCCTGTCGGGGATACGCAGTATTTT
TRBV9,TRBJ2-1,TRBD2,17,.,CASSVGPLAGGHNEQFF,TGTGCCAGCAGCGTAGGTCCCCTAGCGGGGGGACACAATGAGCAGTTCTTC
TRBV6-1,TRBJ1-2,.,15,.,CASSEYRGVEYGYTF,TGTGCCAGCAGTGAATATAGAGGGGTCGAATATGGCTACACCTTC
TRBV12-3/TRBV12-4,TRBJ2-2,.,14,many,CASTPSGNTGELFF,TGTGCCAGCACTCCCTCGGGGAACACCGGGGAGCTGTTTTTT
TRBV13,TRBJ1-1,.,12,few,CATAGGNTEAFF,TGTGCCACCGCTGGGGGAAACACTGAAGCTTTCTTT
TRBV7-9,TRBJ2-7,.,15,.,CASSFPGGDSYEQYF,TGTGCCAGCAGCTTCCCGGGCGGGGACAGCTACGAGCAGTACTTC
TRBV7-6,TRBJ1-5,TRBD1,14,.,CASSFHRGDQPQHF,TGTGCCAGCAGCTTTCACAGGGGAGACCAGCCCCAGCATTTT
TRBV7-6,TRBJ1-1,.,16,many,CASSNGWGIMNTEAFF,TGTGCCAGCAGCAATGGGTGGGGGATCATGAACACTGAAGCTTTCTTT
TRBV6-5,TRBJ2-7,TRBD2,13,many,CASSYAGGYEQYF,TGTGCCAGCAGTTACGCGGGAGGCTACGAGCAGTACTTC
TRBV4-1,TRBJ2-7,.,13,many,CASSGAGRNEQYF,TGCGCCAGCAGCGGGGCGGGGAGGAACGAGCAGTACTTC
TRBV4-3,TRBJ2-2,.,19,once,CASSQVGAWDRIGTGELFF,TGCGCCAGCAGCCAAGTTGGGGCGTGGGATAGAATAGGGACCGGGGAGCTGTTTTTT
TRBV30,TRBJ2-1,.,11,many,CAWSNGGEQFF,TGTGCCTGGAGTAACGGCGGAGAGCAGTTCTTC
TRBV7-9,TRBJ2-7,.,13,.,CASSSPGAYEEYF,TGTGCCAGCAGCTCACCGGGAGCCTACGAGGAGTACTTC
TRBV5-1,TRBJ2-1,TRBD2,17,few,CASSLRLAGGRYNEQFF,TGCGCCAGCAGCTTACGACTAGCGGGGGGGCGCTACAATGAGCAGTTCTTC
TRBV30,TRBJ2-7,TRBD2,14,few,CAWSVGLAEYEQYF,TGTGCCTGGAGTGTAGGACTAGCGGAATACGAGCAGTACTTC
TRBV11-2,TRBJ2-3,.,17,few,CASSRPSRITGTDTQYF,TGTGCCAGCAGTCGTCCCTCAAGGATTACAGGCACAGATACGCAGTATTTT
TRBV5-1,TRBJ1-2,.,17,.,CASSQPGNGRDSYGYTF,TGCGCCAGCAGCCAACCCGGAAATGGGAGAGACTCCTATGGCTACACCTTC
TRBV12-3/TRBV12-4,TRBJ2-1,.,16,.,CASSYGGESSYNEQFF,TGTGCCAGCAGTTACGGAGGGGAGAGCTCCTACAATGAGCAGTTCTTC
TRBV29-1,TRBJ2-7,TRBD1,14,few,CSVAYRDRSYEQYF,TGCAGCGTTGCCTACCGGGACAGAAGCTACGAGCAGTACTTC
TRBV20-1,TRBJ2-7,.,18,few,CSAGGWGDNPHVTGEQYF,TGCAGTGCCGGGGGGTGGGGGGACAACCCGCATGTAACCGGTGAGCAGTACTTC
TRBV7-9,TRBJ2-5,.,13,few,CASSDTGYETQYF,TGTGCCAGCAGCGACACAGGGTATGAGACCCAGTACTTC
TRBV20-1,TRBJ2-7,.,17,.,CSARDTEGAGQLYEQYF,TGCAGTGCTAGAGATACTGAGGGAGCGGGACAGCTCTACGAGCAGTACTTC
TRBV5-1,TRBJ1-5,TRBD1,15,.,CASSQQGYSNQPQHF,TGCGCCAGCAGCCAACAGGGGTATAGCAATCAGCCCCAGCATTTT
TRBV3-1,TRBJ2-3,.,15,.,CASSQADPLLDTQYF,TGTGCCAGCAGCCAAGCTGACCCATTACTGGATACGCAGTATTTT
TRBV28,TRBJ1-5,.,13,few,CASNVDSNQPQHF,TGTGCCAGCAACGTAGATAGCAATCAGCCCCAGCATTTT
TRBV18,TRBJ1-1,.,18,many,CASSPPDRSRIQDTEAFF,TGTGCCAGCTCACCCCCGGACCGATCGCGTATCCAGGACACTGAAGCTTTCTTT